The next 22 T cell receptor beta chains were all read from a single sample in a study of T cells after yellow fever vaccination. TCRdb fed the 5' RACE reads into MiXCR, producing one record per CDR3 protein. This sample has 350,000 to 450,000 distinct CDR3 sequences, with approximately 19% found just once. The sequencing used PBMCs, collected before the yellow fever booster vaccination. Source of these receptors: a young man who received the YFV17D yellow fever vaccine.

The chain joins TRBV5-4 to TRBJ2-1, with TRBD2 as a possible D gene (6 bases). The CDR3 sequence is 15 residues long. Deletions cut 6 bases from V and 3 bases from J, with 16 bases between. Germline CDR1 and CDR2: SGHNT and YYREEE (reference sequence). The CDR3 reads CASNAGSGDYNEQFF. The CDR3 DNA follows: TGTGCCAGCAACGCAGGTAGCGGTGACTACAATGAGCAGTTCTTC.

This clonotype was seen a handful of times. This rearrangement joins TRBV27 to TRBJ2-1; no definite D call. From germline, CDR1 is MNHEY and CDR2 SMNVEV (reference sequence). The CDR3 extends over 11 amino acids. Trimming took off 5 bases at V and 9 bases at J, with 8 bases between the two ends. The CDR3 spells CASSPPVEQFF. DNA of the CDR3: TGTGCCAGCAGTCCGCCTGTTGAGCAGTTCTTC.

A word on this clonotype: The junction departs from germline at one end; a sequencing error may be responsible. The CDR3 coding sequence is TGTGCCACCAGCTTACTGGCGGGGTTTACCGGGGAGCTGTTTTTT. Translated, it gives CATSLLAGFTGELFF. The chain recombines TRBV13 with TRBJ2-2; tentative D call: TRBD2 (6 bases). Germline loops: CDR1 PRHDT, CDR2 FYEKMQ (reference sequence). CDR3 length: 15 residues.

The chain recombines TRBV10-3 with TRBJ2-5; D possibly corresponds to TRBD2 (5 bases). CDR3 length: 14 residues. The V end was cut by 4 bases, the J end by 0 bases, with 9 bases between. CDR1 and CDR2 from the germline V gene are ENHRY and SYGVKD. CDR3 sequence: CAISARAYQETQYF. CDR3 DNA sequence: TGTGCCATCAGTGCGAGGGCCTACCAAGAGACCCAGTACTTC.

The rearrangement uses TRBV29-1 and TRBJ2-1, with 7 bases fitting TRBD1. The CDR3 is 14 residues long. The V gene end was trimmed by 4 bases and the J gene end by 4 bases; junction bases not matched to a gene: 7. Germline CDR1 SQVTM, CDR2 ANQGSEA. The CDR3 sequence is CSVGHSGQYNEQFF. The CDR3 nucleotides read TGCAGCGTTGGGCACTCGGGACAGTACAATGAGCAGTTCTTC.

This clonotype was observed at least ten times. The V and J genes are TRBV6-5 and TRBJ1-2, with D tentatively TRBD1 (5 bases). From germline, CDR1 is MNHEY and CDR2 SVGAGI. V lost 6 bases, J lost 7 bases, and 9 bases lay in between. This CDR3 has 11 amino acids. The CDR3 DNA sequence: TGTGCCAGCAGCCCAGGGTTTGGCTACACCTTC. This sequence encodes CASSPGFGYTF.

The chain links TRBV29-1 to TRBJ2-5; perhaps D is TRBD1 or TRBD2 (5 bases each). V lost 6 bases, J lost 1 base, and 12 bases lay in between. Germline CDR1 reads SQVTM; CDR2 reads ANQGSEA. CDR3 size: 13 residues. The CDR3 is CSVERDVQETQYF. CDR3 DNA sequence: TGCAGCGTCGAGAGGGACGTCCAAGAGACCCAGTACTTC.

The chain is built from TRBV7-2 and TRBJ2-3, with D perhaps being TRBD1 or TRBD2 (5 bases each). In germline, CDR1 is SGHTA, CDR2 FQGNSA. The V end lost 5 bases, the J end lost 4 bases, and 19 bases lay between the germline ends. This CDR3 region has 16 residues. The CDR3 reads CASSLMTMRGADTQYF. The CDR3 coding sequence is TGTGCCAGCAGCCTGATGACTATGAGGGGCGCAGATACGCAGTATTTT. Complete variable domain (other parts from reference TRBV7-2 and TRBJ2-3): GAGVSQSPSNKVTEKGKDVELRCDPISGHTALYWYRQSLGQGLEFLIYFQGNSAPDKSGLPSDRFSAERTGGSVSTLTIQRTQQEDSAVYLCASSLMTMRGADTQYFGPGTRLTVL.

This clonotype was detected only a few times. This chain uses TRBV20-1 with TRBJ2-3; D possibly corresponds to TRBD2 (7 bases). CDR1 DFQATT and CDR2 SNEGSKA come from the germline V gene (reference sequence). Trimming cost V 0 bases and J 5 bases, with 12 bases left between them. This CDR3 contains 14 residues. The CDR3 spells CSARDGGGRDTQYF. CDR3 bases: TGCAGTGCTAGAGATGGGGGGGGGCGAGATACGCAGTATTTT.

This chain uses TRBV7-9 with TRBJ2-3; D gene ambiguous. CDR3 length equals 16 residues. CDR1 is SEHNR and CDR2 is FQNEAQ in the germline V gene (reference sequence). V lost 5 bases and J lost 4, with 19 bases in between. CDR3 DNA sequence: TGTGCCAGCAGCGTGCAGTTCGTTGCTGGCGCAGATACGCAGTATTTT. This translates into CASSVQFVAGADTQYF.

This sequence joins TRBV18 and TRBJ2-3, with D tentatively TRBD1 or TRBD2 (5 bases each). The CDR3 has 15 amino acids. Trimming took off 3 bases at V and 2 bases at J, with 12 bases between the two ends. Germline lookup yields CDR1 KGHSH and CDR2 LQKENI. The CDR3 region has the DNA TGTGCCAGCTCACCCTCGGGGCCCGACACAGATACGCAGTATTTT. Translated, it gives CASSPSGPDTDTQYF.

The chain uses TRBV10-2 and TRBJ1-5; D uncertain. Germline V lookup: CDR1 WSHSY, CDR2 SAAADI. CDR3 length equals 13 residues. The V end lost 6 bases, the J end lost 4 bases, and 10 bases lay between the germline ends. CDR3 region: CASRAEQNQPQHF. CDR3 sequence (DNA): TGCGCCAGCAGAGCTGAACAGAATCAGCCCCAGCATTTT.

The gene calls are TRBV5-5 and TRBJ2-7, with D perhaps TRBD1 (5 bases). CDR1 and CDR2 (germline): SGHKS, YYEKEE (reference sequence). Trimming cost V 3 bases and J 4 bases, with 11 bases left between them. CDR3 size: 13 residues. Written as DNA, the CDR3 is TGTGCCAGCAGCTCCCCAGGGTGGTACGAGCAGTACGTC. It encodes CASSSPGWYEQYV.

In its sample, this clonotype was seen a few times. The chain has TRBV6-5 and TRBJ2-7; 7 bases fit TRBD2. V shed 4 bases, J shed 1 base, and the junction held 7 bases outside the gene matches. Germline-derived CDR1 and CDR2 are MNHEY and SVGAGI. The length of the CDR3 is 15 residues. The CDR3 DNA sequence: TGTGCCAGCAGTTCCCTAGCGGCCAAATCCTACGAGCAGTACTTC. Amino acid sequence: CASSSLAAKSYEQYF.

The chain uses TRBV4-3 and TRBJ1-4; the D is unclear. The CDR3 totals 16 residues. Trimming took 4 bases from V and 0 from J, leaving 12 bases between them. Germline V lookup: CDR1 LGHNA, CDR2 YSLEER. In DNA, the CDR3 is TGCGCCAGCAGCCCTACAGCGATCTCAACTAATGAAAAACTGTTTTTT. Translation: CASSPTAISTNEKLFF.

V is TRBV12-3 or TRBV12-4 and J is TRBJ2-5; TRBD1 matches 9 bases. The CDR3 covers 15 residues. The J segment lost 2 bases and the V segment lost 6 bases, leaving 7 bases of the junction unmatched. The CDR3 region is CASSQGQGVQETQYF. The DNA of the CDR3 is TGTGCCAGCAGCCAGGGACAGGGAGTACAAGAGACCCAGTACTTC.

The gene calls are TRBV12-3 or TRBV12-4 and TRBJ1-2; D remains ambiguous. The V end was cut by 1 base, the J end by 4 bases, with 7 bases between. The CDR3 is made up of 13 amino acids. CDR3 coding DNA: TGTGCCAGCAGTTTAGAATGGGGCTATGGCTACACCTTC. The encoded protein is CASSLEWGYGYTF.

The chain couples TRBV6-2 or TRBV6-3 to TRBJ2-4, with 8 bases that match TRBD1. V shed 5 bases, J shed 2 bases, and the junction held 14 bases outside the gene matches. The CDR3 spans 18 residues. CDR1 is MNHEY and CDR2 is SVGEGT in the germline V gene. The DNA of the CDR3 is TGTGCCAGCAGTAAAACGACAGGGGCGTTTGATTCCAAAAACATTCAGTACTTC. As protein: CASSKTTGAFDSKNIQYF.

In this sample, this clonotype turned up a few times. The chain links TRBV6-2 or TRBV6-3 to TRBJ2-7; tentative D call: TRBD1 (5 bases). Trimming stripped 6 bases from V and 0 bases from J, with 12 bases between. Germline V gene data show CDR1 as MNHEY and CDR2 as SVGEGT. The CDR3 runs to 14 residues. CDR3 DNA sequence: TGTGCCAGCAGCTTCGGACAAAGCTCCTACGAGCAGTACGTC. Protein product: CASSFGQSSYEQYV.

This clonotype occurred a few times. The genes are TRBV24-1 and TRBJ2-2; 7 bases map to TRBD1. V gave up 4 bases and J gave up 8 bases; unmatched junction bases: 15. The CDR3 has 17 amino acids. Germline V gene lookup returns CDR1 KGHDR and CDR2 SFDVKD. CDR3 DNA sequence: TGTGCCACCAGTGAAAACCGGGACAGCCCCTTACCTGGGGAGCTGTTTTTT. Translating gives CATSENRDSPLPGELFF.

The CDR3 region has the DNA TGTGCCAGCAGCCGACTTGCGGAAGAGACCCAGTACTTC. Amino acid sequence: CASSRLAEETQYF. This chain joins TRBV2 and TRBJ2-5; D gene ambiguous. The CDR3 runs 13 residues. V was pared by 6 bases and J by 3 bases, with 11 bases between. Looked up from germline, CDR1 is SNHLY and CDR2 is FYNNEI.

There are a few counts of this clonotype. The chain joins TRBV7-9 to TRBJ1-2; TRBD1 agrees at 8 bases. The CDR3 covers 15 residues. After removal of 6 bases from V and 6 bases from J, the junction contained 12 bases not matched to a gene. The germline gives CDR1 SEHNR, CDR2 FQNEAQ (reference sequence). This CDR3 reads CASSPSGGLPHGYTF. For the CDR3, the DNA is TGTGCCAGCAGTCCCTCAGGGGGCCTACCCCATGGCTACACCTTC.